This TCR beta chain derives from a study of blood T cell repertoires in COVID-19. Overall study: T cells, B-cell-depleted T cells, or PBMCs provided the cDNA or gDNA that served as material.

Per the authors' pipeline: The authors estimated nucleated cell counts from reference gene primer amplification. TCRdb's table, derived via immunoSEQ multiplex PCR, lists solely in-frame clones and lacks some. That table furnishes V, J and clone size, whereas the DNA furnished D and trimming. The sample yields fewer than 300,000 clones, around 90% seen once. V lost 3 bases and J lost 8, with 13 bases in between. The germline V gene encodes CDR1 KGHSH and CDR2 LQKENI. The CDR3 length is 14 residues. This chain joins TRBV18 and TRBJ1-4; D not resolved. Sequenced material: peripheral blood. This TCR was sampled from a man aged 55-75 years who had recovered from COVID-19. The CDR3 region is CASSPKEVGEKLFF. The CDR3 region has the DNA TGTGCCAGCTCACCTAAGGAGGTGGGGGAAAAACTGTTTTTT.